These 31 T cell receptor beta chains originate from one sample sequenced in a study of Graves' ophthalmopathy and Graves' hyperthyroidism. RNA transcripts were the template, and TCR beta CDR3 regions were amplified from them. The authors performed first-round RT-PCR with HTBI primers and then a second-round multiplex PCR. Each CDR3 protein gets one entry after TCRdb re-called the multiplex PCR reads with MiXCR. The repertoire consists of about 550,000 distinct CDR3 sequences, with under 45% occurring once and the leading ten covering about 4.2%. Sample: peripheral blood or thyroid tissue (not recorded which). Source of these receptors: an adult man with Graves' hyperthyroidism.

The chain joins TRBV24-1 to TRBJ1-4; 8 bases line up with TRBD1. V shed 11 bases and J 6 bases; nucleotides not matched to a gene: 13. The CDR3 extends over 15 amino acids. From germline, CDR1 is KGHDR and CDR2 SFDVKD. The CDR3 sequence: CASTQTTGVDEKLFF. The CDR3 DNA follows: TGTGCCAGCACCCAAACGACAGGGGTGGATGAAAAACTGTTTTTT.

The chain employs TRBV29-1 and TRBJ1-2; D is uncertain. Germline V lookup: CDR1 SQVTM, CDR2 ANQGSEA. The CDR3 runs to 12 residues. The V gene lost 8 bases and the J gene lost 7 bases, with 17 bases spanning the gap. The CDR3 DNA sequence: TGCAGCTTAGCCTGGGGTGGAGCTGGCTACACCTTC. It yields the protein CSLAWGGAGYTF.

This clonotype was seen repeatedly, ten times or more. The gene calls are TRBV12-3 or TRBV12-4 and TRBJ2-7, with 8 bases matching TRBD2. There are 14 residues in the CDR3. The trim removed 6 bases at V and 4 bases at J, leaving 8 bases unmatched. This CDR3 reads CASRGTGGGYEQYF. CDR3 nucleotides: TGTGCCAGCAGGGGGACGGGAGGGGGTTACGAGCAGTACTTC.

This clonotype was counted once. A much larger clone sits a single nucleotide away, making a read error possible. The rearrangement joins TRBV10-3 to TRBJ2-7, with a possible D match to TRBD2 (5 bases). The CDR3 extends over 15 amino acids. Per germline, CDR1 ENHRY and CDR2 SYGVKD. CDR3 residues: CASSYKGRGNQEQYF. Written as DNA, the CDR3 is TGTGCCAGCAGTTACAAGGGCAGAGGGAACCAGGAGCAGTACTTC.

The CDR3 is CASSVQIRQNYGYTF. Here the CDR3 DNA reads TGTGCCAGCAGTGTTCAGATTCGACAGAACTATGGCTACACCTTC. This chain uses TRBV2 with TRBJ1-2; D is perhaps TRBD1 (5 bases). Germline CDR1 is SNHLY and CDR2 is FYNNEI. V was shortened by 4 bases and J by 2 bases, with 14 bases between the two germline ends. The CDR3 runs to 15 residues. The whole variable domain, filled in from reference TRBV2 and TRBJ1-2, reads EPEVTQTPSHQVTQMGQEVILRCVPISNHLYFYWYRQILGQKVEFLVSFYNNEISEKSEIFDDQFSVERPDGSNFTLKIRSTKLEDSAMYFCASSVQIRQNYGYTFGSGTRLTVV.

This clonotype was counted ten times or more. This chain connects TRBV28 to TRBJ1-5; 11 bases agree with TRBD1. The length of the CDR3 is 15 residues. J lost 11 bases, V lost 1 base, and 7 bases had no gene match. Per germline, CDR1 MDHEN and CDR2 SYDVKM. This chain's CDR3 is CASSLSGQGAWSQHF. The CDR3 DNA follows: TGTGCCAGCAGTTTATCCGGACAGGGGGCATGGTCCCAGCATTTT.

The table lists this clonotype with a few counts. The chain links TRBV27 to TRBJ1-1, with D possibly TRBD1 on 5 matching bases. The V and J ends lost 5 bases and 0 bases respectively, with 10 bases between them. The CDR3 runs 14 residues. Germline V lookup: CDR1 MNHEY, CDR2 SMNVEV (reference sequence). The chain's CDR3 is CASSRAGMNTEAFF. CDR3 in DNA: TGTGCCAGCAGTCGGGCAGGGATGAACACTGAAGCTTTCTTT.

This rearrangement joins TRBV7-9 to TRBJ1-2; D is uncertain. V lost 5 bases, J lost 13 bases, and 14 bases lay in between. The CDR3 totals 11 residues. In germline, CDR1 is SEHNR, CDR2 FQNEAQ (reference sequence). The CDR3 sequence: CASSTIGGGTF. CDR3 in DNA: TGTGCCAGCAGCACAATTGGTGGCGGCACCTTC. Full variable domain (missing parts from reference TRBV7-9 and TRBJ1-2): DTGVSQNPRHKITKRGQNVTFRCDPISEHNRLYWYRQTLGQGPEFLTYFQNEAQLEKSRLLSDRFSAERPKGSFSTLEIQRTEQGDSAMYLCASSTIGGGTFGSGTRLTVV.

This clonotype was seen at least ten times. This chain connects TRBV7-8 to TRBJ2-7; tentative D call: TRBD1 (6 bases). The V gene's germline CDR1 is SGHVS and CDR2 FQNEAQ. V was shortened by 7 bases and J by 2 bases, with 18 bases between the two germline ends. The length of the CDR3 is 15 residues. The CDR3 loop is CASTLSSGVPYEQYF. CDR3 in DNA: TGTGCCAGCACCCTCAGTTCAGGGGTACCCTACGAGCAGTACTTC.

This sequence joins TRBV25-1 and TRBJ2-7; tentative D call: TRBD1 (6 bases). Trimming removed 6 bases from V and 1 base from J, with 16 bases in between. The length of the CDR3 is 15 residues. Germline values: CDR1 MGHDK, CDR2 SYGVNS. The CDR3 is CASSGLGTISYEQYF. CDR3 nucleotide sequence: TGTGCCAGCAGCGGTCTCGGGACAATATCCTACGAGCAGTACTTC.

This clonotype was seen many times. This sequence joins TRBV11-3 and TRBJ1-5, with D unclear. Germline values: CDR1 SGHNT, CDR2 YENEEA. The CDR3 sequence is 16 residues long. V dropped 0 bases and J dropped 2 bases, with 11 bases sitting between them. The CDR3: CASSLEGRRGNQPQHF. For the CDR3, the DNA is TGTGCCAGCAGCTTAGAGGGCCGTCGAGGCAATCAGCCCCAGCATTTT.

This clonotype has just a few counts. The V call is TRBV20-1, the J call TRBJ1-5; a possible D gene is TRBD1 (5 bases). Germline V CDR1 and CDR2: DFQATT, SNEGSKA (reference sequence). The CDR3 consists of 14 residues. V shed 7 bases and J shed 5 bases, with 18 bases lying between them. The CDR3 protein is CSVSLGTSDQPQHF. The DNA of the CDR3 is TGCAGTGTCAGCCTCGGGACGTCTGATCAGCCCCAGCATTTT.

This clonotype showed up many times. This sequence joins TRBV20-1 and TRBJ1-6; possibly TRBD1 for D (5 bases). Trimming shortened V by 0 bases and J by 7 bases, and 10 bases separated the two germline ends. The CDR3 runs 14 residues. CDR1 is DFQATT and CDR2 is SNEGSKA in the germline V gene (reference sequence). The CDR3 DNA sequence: TGCAGTGCTAGAGACAGGGTGGCGAATTCACCCCTCCACTTT. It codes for CSARDRVANSPLHF.

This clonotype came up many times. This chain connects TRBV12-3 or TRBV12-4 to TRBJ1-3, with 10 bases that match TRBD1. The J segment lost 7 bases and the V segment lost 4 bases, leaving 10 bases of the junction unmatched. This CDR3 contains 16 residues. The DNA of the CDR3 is TGTGCCAGCAGTTCCTGGGACAGGGGAATTAGGAACACCATATATTTT. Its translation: CASSSWDRGIRNTIYF.

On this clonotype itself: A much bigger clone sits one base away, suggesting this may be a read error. CDR3 nucleotide sequence: TGTGCCAGCAGTTTACACCGCAATCGGCCCCAGCATTTT. This encodes CASSLHRNRPQHF. The genes are TRBV10-3 and TRBJ1-5; D not certain. The germline gives CDR1 ENHRY, CDR2 SYGVKD. This CDR3 contains 13 residues.

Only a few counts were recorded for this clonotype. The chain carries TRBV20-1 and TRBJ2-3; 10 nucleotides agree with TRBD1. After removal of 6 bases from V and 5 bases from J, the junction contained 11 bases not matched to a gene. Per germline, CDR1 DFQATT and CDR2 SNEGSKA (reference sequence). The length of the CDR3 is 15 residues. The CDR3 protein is CSANTGTGVGDTQYF. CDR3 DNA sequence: TGCAGTGCAAACACCGGGACAGGGGTCGGAGATACGCAGTATTTT.

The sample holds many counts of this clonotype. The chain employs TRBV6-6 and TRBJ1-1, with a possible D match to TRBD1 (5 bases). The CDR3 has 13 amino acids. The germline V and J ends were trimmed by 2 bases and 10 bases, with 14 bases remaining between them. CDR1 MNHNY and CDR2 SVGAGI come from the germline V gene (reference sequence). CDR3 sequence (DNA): TGTGCCAGCAGTTACGTCCGGGGGACGAGAGCTTTCTTT. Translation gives CASSYVRGTRAFF.

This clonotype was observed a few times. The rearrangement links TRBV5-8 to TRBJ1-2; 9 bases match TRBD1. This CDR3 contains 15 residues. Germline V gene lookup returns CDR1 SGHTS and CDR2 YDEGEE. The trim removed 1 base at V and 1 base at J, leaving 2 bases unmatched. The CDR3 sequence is CASSLRTGDNYGYTF. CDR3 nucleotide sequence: TGTGCCAGCAGCTTGAGGACAGGGGATAACTATGGCTACACCTTC.

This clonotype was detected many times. CDR3 amino acids: CASSIQGRIYEQYF. Written as DNA, the CDR3 is TGTGCCAGTAGTATACAAGGTCGCATATACGAGCAGTACTTC. The chain joins TRBV19 to TRBJ2-7; no clear D. Germline V gives CDR1 LNHDA, CDR2 SQIVND (reference sequence). There are 14 residues in the CDR3. V lost 2 bases to trimming and J lost 4 bases, with 12 bases between them.

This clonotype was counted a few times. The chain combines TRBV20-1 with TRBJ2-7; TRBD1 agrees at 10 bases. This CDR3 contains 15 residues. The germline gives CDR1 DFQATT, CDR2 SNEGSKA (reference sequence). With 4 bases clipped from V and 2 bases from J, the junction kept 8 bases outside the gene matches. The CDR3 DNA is TGCAGTGCTACTGATGGACAGGGGGACACCTACGAGCAGTACTTC. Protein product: CSATDGQGDTYEQYF.

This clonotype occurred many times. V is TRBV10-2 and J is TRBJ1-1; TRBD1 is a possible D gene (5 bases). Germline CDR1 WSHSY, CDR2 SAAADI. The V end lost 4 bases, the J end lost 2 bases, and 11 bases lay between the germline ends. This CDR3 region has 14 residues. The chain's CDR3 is CASSARDGNTEAFF. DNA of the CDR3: TGCGCCAGCAGTGCGAGGGACGGAAACACTGAAGCTTTCTTT.

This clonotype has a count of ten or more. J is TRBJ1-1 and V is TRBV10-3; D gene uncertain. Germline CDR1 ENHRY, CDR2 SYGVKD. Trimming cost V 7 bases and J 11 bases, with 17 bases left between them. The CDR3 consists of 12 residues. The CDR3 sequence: CAIITAQRRAFF. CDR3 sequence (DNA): TGTGCCATCATTACGGCCCAAAGAAGGGCTTTCTTT.

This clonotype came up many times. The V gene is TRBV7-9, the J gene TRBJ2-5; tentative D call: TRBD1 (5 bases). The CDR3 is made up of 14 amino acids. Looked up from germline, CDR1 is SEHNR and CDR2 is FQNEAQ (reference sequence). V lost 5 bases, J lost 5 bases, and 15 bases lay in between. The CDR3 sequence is CASSHYARVETQYF. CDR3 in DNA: TGTGCCAGCAGCCACTACGCCAGGGTCGAGACCCAGTACTTC.

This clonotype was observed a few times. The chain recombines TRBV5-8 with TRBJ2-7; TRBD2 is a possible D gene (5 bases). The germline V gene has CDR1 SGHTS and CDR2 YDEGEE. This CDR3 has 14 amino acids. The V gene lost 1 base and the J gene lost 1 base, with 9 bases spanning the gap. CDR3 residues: CASSLPGESYEQYF. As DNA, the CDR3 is TGTGCCAGCAGCTTGCCCGGGGAATCCTACGAGCAGTACTTC.

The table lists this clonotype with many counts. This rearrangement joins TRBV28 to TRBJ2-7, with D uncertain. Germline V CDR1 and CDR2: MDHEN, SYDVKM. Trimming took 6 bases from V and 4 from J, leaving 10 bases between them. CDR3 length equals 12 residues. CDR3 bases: TGTGCCAGCAGAAGGGCCGGATACGAGCAGTACTTC. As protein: CASRRAGYEQYF.

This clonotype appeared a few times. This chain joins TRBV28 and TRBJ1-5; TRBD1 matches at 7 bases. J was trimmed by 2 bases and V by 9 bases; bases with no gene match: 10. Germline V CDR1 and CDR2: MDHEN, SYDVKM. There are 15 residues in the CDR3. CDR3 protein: CASSRGVIGNQPQHF. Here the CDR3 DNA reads TGTGCCAGTAGCAGGGGGGTCATCGGCAATCAGCCCCAGCATTTT. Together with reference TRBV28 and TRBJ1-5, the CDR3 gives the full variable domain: DVKVTQSSRYLVKRTGEKVFLECVQDMDHENMFWYRQDPGLGLRLIYFSYDVKMKEKGDIPEGYSVSREKKERFSLILESASTNQTSMYLCASSRGVIGNQPQHFGDGTRLSIL.

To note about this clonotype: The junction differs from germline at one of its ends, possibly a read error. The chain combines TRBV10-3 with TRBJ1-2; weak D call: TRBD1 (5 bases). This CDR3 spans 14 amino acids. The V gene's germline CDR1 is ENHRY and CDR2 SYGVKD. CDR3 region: CASSPGGYNYGYTF. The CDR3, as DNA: TGTGCCAGCAGTCCGGGGGGGTATAACTATGGCTACACCTTC.

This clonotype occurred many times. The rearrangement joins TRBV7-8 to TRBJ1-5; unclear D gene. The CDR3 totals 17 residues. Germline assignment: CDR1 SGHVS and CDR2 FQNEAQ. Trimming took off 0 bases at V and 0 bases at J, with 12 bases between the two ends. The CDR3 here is CASSLALQSYSNQPQHF. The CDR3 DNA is TGTGCCAGCAGCTTAGCGCTACAGAGTTATAGCAATCAGCCCCAGCATTTT.

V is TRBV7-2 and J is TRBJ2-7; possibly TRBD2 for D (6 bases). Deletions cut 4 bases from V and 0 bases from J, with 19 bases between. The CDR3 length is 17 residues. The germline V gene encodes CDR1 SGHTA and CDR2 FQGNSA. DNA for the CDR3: TGTGCCAGCAGCTCGGGAGCGACGGGCTCCAGCTCCTACGAGCAGTACTTC. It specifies CASSSGATGSSSYEQYF.

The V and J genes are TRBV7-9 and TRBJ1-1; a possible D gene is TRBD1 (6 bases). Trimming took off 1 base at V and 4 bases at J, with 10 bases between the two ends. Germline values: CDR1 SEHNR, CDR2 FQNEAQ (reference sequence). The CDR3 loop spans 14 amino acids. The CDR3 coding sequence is TGTGCCAGCAGCTTAGTATCAGGGGTCACTGAAGCTTTCTTT. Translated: CASSLVSGVTEAFF.

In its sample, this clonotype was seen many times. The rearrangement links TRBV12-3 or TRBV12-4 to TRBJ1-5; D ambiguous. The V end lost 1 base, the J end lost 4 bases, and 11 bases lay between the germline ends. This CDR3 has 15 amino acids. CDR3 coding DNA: TGTGCCAGCAGTTTAGGGGTTAGTGCAAATCAGCCCCAGCATTTT. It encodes CASSLGVSANQPQHF.